A selection of T cell receptor beta chains follows, all from one sample in a study of shared clonotypes between healthy human individuals. Assay used: immunoSEQ multiplex PCR; TCRdb lists only in-frame clones, some missing. Of under 600,000 clones in the sample, about 80% were seen once. The sequenced sample consisted of PBMCs. These receptors were taken from a woman aged 40 to 50 in good health. Some clones in this sample may be carry-over from other donors' samples. Both conserved end residues are part of each CDR3.

cdr3_length: 15; v_call: TRBV19; j_call: TRBJ2-3; cdr3_aa: CASSPTAGFGDTQYF
cdr3_length: 13; v_call: TRBV7-8; j_call: TRBJ2-7; cdr3_aa: CASSLRWGYEQYF
cdr3_length: 14; v_call: TRBV7-3; j_call: TRBJ1-3; cdr3_aa: CASSPAGSGNTIYF
cdr3_length: 16; v_call: TRBV18; j_call: TRBJ2-2; cdr3_aa: CASSPLTGEVTGELFF
cdr3_length: 16; v_call: TRBV14; j_call: TRBJ2-1; cdr3_aa: CASSRKRVASTNEQFF
cdr3_length: 16; v_call: TRBV30; j_call: TRBJ2-5; cdr3_aa: CAWSRGQTGYQETQYF
cdr3_length: 15; v_call: TRBV5-1; j_call: TRBJ1-2; cdr3_aa: CASSSTPTGSDGYTF
cdr3_length: 14; v_call: TRBV18; j_call: TRBJ1-1; cdr3_aa: CASSPAGLNTEAFF
cdr3_length: 15; v_call: TRBV19; j_call: TRBJ2-5; cdr3_aa: CASSIATRGGETQYF
cdr3_length: 14; v_call: TRBV29-1; j_call: TRBJ2-1; cdr3_aa: CSVEGRQGGNEQFF
cdr3_length: 14; v_call: TRBV27; j_call: TRBJ2-3; cdr3_aa: CASKTSGSTDTQYF
cdr3_length: 11; v_call: TRBV20-1; j_call: TRBJ1-2; cdr3_aa: CSASGGPRYTF
cdr3_length: 17; v_call: TRBV7-3; j_call: TRBJ2-1; cdr3_aa: CASSLTGGLAGSGEQFF
cdr3_length: 14; v_call: TRBV29-1; j_call: TRBJ2-1; cdr3_aa: CSVGRAGVEHEQFF
cdr3_length: 15; v_call: TRBV27; j_call: TRBJ2-5; cdr3_aa: CASSLLGGVGETQYF
cdr3_length: 15; v_call: TRBV18; j_call: TRBJ2-3; cdr3_aa: CASSPGLACTDTQYF
cdr3_length: 16; v_call: TRBV13; j_call: TRBJ1-3; cdr3_aa: CASSLGGGFSGNTIYF
cdr3_length: 16; v_call: TRBV15; j_call: TRBJ2-3; cdr3_aa: CATSSRLAGVSDTQYF
cdr3_length: 14; v_call: TRBV27; j_call: TRBJ2-7; cdr3_aa: CASRARDRGYEQYF
cdr3_length: 15; v_call: TRBV7-2; j_call: TRBJ1-3; cdr3_aa: CASSLNPPPGNTIYF
cdr3_length: 16; v_call: TRBV27; j_call: TRBJ2-3; cdr3_aa: CASSPPTSGRIDTQYF
cdr3_length: 14; v_call: TRBV7-3; j_call: TRBJ2-2; cdr3_aa: CASSFSQTSRELFF
cdr3_length: 16; v_call: TRBV7-2; j_call: TRBJ2-7; cdr3_aa: CASSWTGEMGTYEQYF
cdr3_length: 17; v_call: TRBV7-2; j_call: TRBJ2-3; cdr3_aa: CASSLVSLAARGDTQYF
cdr3_length: 17; v_call: TRBV28; j_call: TRBJ2-7; cdr3_aa: CASSSSGGGQKTYEQYF
cdr3_length: 14; v_call: TRBV30; j_call: TRBJ2-7; cdr3_aa: CAWSVVLAEGEQYF
cdr3_length: 14; v_call: TRBV18; j_call: TRBJ1-5; cdr3_aa: CASSSDRKDQPQHF
cdr3_length: 14; v_call: TRBV29-1; j_call: TRBJ2-1; cdr3_aa: CSVEGGSSYNEQFF
cdr3_length: 16; v_call: TRBV7-9; j_call: TRBJ1-1; cdr3_aa: CASSLGGDRRNTEAFF
cdr3_length: 14; v_call: TRBV14; j_call: TRBJ2-7; cdr3_aa: CASRPTSDPYEQYF
cdr3_length: 14; v_call: TRBV9; j_call: TRBJ2-3; cdr3_aa: CASSVGKVTDTQYF
cdr3_length: 14; v_call: TRBV6-5; j_call: TRBJ2-7; cdr3_aa: CASRGTSPAYEQYF
cdr3_length: 13; v_call: TRBV18; j_call: TRBJ2-5; cdr3_aa: CASSPDRQETQYF
cdr3_length: 18; v_call: TRBV4-1; j_call: TRBJ2-3; cdr3_aa: CASSQDFTSGRGTDTQYF
cdr3_length: 14; v_call: TRBV10-3; j_call: TRBJ1-1; cdr3_aa: CAISESRGLTEAFF